Reported below is one TCR beta chain. Antigen specificity is unknown. Each sample had at least 6 million PBMCs isolated. These data come from a study of blood T cells in healthy people across ages. Across the study: There was about one barcoded beta molecule captured by template switching per two T cells.

Primed by a sample-barcoded 5' primer and a J-beta primer mix, a second PCR proceeded for about 6 to 11 cycles. TCRdb processed the 5' RACE reads anew with MiXCR; each CDR3 protein has one entry. The sample yields hundreds of thousands of distinct CDR3 sequences, 22% seen once. General study findings and limits: In long-lived donors, naive CD4+ cell counts and diversity exceeded those of aged donors.

This CDR3 has 12 residues. Germline V gives CDR1 SEHNR, CDR2 FQNEAQ (reference sequence). The germline V and J ends were trimmed by 3 bases and 5 bases, with 7 bases remaining between them. V gene TRBV7-9 combines with J gene TRBJ2-5, with D unresolved. This sequence was found in a man aged 65-85 years in good health. The sequencing sample was made of blood. The DNA for the CDR3 is TGTGCCAGCAGCTTTGGTATGGAGACCCAGTACTTC. It is translated as CASSFGMETQYF.